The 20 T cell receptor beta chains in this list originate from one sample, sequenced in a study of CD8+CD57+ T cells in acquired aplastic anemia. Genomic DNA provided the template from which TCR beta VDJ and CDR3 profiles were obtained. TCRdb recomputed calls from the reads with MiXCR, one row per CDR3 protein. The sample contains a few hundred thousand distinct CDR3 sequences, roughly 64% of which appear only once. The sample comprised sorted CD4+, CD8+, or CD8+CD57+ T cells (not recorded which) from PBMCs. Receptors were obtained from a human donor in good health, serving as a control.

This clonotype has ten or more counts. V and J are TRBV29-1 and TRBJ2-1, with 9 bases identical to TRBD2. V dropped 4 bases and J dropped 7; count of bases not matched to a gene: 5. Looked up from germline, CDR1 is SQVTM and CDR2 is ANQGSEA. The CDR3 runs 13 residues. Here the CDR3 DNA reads TGCAGCGTTGTGGGCGGGGGGGCAAATGAGCAGTTCTTC. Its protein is CSVVGGGANEQFF.

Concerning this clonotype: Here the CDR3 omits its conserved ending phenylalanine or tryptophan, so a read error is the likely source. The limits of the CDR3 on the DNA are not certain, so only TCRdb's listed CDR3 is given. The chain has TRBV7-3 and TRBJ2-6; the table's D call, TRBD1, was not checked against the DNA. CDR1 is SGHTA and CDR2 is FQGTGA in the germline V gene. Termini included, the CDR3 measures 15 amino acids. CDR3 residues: CASSFDSNSPHLLGN.

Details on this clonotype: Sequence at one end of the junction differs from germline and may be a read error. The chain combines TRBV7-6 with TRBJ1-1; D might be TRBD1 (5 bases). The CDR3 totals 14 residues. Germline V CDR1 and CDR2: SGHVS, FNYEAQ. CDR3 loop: CASSPKRGRTEAFF. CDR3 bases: TGCGCCAGCAGCCCAAAAAGGGGCCGCACTGAAGCCTTCTTT.

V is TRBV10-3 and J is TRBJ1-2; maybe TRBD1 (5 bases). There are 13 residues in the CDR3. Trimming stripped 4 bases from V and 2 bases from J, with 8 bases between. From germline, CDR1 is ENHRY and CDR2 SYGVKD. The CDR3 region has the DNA TGTGCCATCAGTGTTGGGGGAAACTATGGCTACACCTTC. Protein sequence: CAISVGGNYGYTF.

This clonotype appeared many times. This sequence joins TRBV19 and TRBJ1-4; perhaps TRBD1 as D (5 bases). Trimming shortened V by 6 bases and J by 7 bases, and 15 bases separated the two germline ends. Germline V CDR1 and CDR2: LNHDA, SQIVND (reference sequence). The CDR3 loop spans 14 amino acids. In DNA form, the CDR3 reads TGTGCCAGTAGGGAACAGGAAGGGGCTGAAAAACTGTTTTTT. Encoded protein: CASREQEGAEKLFF.

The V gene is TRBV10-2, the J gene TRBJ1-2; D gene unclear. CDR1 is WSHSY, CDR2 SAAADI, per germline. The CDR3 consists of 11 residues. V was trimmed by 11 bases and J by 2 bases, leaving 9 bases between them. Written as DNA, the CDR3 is TGCGCCGGTACCGTAAACTATGGCTACACCTTC. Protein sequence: CAGTVNYGYTF.

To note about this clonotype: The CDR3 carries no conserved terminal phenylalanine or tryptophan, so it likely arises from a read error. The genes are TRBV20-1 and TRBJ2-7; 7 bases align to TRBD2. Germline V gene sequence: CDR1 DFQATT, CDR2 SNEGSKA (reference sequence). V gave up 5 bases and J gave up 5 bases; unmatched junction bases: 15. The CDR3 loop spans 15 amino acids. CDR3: CSAPTSSGGRDEQYL. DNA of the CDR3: TGCAGTGCTCCTACATCCTCGGGGGGTCGGGACGAGCAGTACCTC.

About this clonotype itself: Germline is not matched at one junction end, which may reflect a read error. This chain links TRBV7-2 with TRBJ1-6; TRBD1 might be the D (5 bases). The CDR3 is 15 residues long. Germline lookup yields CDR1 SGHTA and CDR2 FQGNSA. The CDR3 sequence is CASSRRQSDNSPLHF. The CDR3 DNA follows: TGTGCCAGCAGCCGGCGACAGTCCGATAATTCGCCCCTCCACTTT.

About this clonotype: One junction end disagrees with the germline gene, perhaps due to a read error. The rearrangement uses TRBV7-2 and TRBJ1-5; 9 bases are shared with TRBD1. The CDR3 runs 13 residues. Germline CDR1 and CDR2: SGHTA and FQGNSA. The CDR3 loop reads CASSWDRESAPAF. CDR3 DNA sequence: TGTGCCAGCAGCTGGGACAGGGAATCAGCCCCAGCATTT.

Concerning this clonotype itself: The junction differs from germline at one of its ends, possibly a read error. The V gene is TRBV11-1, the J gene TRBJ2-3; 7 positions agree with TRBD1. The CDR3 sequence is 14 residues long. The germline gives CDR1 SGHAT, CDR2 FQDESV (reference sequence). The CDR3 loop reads CASSLNRQGDTQYF. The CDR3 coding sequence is TGCGCCAGCAGCTTAAATCGACAGGGAGATACGCAGTATTTT.

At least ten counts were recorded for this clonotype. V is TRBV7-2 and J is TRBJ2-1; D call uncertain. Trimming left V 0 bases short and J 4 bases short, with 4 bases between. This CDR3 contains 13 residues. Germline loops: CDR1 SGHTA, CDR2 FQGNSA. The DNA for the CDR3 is TGTGCCAGCAGCTTAGCCACATACAATGAGCAGTTCTTC. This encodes CASSLATYNEQFF. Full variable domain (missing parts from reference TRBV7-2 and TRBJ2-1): GAGVSQSPSNKVTEKGKDVELRCDPISGHTALYWYRQSLGQGLEFLIYFQGNSAPDKSGLPSDRFSAERTGGSVSTLTIQRTQQEDSAVYLCASSLATYNEQFFGPGTRLTVL.

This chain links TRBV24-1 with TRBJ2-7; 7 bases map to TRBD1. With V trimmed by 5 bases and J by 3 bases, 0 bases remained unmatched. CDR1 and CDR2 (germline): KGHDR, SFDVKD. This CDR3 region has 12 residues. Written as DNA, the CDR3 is TGTGCCACCAGTGCAGGGGGCTACGAGCAGTACTTC. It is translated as CATSAGGYEQYF.

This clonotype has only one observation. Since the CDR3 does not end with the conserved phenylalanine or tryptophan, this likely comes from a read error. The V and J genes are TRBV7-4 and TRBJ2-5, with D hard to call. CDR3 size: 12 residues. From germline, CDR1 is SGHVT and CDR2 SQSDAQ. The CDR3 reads CASSLYQEAQYY. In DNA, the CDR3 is TGTGCCAGCAGTTTGTACCAAGAGGCCCAGTACTAC.

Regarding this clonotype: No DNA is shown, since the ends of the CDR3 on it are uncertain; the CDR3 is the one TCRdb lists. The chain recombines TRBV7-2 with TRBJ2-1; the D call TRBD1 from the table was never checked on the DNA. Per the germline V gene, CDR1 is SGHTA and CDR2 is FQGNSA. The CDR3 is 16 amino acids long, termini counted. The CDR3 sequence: CASSRRRVEQYFGQSF.

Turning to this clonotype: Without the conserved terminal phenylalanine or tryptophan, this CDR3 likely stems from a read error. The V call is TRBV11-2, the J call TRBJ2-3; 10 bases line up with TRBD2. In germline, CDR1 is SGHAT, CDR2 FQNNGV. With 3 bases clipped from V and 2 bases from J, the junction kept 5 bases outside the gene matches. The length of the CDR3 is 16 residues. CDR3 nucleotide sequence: TGTGCCAGCAGCTTGGGACTAGCGACGCTCACAGATACGCAGTATTCT. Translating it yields CASSLGLATLTDTQYS.

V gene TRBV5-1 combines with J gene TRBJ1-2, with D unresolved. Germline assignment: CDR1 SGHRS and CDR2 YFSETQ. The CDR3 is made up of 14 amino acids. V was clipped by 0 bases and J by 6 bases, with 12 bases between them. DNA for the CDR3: TGCGCCAGCAGCTTGGTGGCAGATACGCATGGCTACACCTTC. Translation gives CASSLVADTHGYTF.

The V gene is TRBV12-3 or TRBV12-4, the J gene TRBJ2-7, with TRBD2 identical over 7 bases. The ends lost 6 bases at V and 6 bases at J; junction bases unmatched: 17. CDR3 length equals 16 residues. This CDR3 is CASSARGTNPTCEQYF. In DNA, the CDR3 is TGTGCCAGCAGCGCAAGAGGGACTAACCCGACCTGCGAGCAGTACTTC.

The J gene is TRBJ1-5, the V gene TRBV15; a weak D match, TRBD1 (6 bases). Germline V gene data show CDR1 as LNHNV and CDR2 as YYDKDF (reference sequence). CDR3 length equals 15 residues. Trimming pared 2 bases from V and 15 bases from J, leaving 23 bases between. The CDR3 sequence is CATSRSNRALQPWHF. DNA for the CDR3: TGTGCCACCAGCAGATCCAACAGGGCCCTTCAGCCCTGGCATTTT. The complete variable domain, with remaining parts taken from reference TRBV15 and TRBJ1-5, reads DAMVIQNPRYQVTQFGKPVTLSCSQTLNHNVMYWYQQKSSQAPKLLFHYYDKDFNNEADTPDNFQSRRPNTSFCFLDIRSPGLGDTAMYLCATSRSNRALQPWHFGDGTRLSIL.

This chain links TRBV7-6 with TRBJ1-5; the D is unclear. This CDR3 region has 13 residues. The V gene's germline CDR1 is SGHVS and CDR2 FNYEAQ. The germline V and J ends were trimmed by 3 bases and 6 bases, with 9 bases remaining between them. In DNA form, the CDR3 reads TGTGCCAGCAGCTTGGGGATAGGTCAGCCCCAGCATTTT. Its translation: CASSLGIGQPQHF. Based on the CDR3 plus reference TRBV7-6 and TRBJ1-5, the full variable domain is GAGVSQSPRYKVTKRGQDVALRCDPISGHVSLYWYRQALGQGPEFLTYFNYEAQQDKSGLPNDRFSAERPEGSISTLTIQRTEQRDSAMYRCASSLGIGQPQHFGDGTRLSIL.

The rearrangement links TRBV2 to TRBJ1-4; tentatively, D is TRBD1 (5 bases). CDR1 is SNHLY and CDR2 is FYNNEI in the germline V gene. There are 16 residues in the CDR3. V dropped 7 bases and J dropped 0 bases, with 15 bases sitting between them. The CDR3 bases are TGTGCCAGCATGTTCGGGGGGAGGGCAACTAATGAAAAACTGTTTTTT. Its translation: CASMFGGRATNEKLFF.